This T cell receptor (beta chain) originates from a study of blood T cells in healthy people across ages. Study-wide findings and caveats: Changes seen in expanded clonotypes were possibly confounded by donor CMV status left unknown. A roughly linear age-dependent decrease characterized TCR beta diversity per million T cells. Higher diversity, along with more naive CD4+ cells, distinguished long-lived donors from aged donors.

Trimming cost V 3 bases and J 7 bases, with 10 bases left between them. The CDR3 has 12 residues. In this sample, this clonotype turned up a few times. Antigen: not known. Next came a second PCR, run for about 7 to 12 cycles, which used a sample-barcoded 5' primer along with a J-beta primer mix. All samples yielded 2.5 million or more CDR3-containing paired-end reads. TCRdb passed the 5' RACE reads through MiXCR, listing each CDR3 protein once. The repertoire consists of more than 1 million distinct CDR3 sequences, with more than 40% occurring once and the leading ten covering approximately 17%. The sequenced sample consisted of blood. The origin of this receptor is a woman aged 60 to 75 in good health. V usage is TRBV12-3 or TRBV12-4 and J usage is TRBJ2-7; D is ambiguous. This CDR3 reads CASSLKGWEQYF. As DNA, the CDR3 is TGTGCCAGCAGTTTGAAGGGCTGGGAGCAGTACTTC.